The subject of this entry is one TCR beta chain. The entry originates in a study of blood T cell repertoires in COVID-19. The CDR3 is made up of 15 amino acids. Germline V lookup: CDR1 LNHNV, CDR2 YYDKDF (reference sequence). V lost 0 bases and J 5 bases, leaving 11 bases between the germline ends. Here immunoSEQ multiplex PCR was the method, and the copy in TCRdb shows in-frame clones only, minus some. This table holds some 70,000 clones, approximately 84% found once. The source is a man aged 50-59 years with COVID-19, enrolled during active disease. The sample was peripheral blood. This chain links TRBV15 with TRBJ1-5, with D possibly TRBD1 on 5 matching bases. This CDR3 is CATSRDVQGYQPQHF. CDR3 bases: TGTGCCACCAGCAGAGATGTCCAGGGCTATCAGCCCCAGCATTTT.